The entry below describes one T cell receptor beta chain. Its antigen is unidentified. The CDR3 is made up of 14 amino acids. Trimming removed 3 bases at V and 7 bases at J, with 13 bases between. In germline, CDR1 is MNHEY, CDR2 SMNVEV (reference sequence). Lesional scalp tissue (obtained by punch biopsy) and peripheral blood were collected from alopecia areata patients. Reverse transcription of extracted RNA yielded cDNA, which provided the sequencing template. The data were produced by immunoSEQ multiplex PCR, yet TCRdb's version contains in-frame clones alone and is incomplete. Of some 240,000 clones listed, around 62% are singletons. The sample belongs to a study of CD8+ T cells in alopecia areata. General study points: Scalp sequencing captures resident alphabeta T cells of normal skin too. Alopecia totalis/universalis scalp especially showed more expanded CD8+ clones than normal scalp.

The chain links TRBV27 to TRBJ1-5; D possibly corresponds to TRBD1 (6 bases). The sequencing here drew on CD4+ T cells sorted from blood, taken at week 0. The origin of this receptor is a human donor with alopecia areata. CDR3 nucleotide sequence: TGTGCCAGCAGTTTCACGGGGGCTCAGCAGCCCCAGCATTTT. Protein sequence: CASSFTGAQQPQHF.